A selection of T cell receptor beta chains follows, all from one sample in a study of lymphopenia after photon versus proton radiotherapy. The method was immunoSEQ multiplex PCR; TCRdb's version includes in-frame clones alone and lacks a portion of them. In the table there are over 25,000 clones, roughly 90% of which are singletons. Sequencing was performed on peripheral blood, taken from a patient treated with photon-based radiotherapy. These receptors all come from a woman between 45 and 65 years old with cholangiocarcinoma. Both conserved end residues are part of each CDR3. D genes are given only for firm matches. The size entry is marked missing in some rows and otherwise reads once, few, many or a size class.

TRBD1	TRBV15	TRBJ1-2	.	TGTGCCACCAGCAGAGATGGGACAGATTATGGCTACACCTTC	CATSRDGTDYGYTF
.	TRBV18	TRBJ1-4	.	TGTGCCAGCTCACCACCGCCCCTTCGAGAAAAACTGTTTTTT	CASSPPPLREKLFF
.	TRBV30	TRBJ1-2	.	TGTGCCTGGAAACTAAAGAGAGACTATGGCTACACCTTC	CAWKLKRDYGYTF
.	TRBV7-2	TRBJ1-4	few	TGTGCCAGCAGCTTAGCGACAGCCCCAACTAATGAAAAACTGTTTTTT	CASSLATAPTNEKLFF
TRBD1	TRBV5-6	TRBJ1-5	.	TGTGCCAGCAGCTTGACCGGGACAGGGGCAGTTTGGAATCAGCCCCAGCATTTT	CASSLTGTGAVWNQPQHF
.	TRBV6-6	TRBJ1-2	.	TGTGCCAGCAGTCGTGGAGGGGTGATGGGGGCCTATGGCTACACCTTC	CASSRGGVMGAYGYTF
.	TRBV19	TRBJ1-1	.	TGTGCCAGTAGTACTTACAGGACGAACACTGAAGCTTTCTTT	CASSTYRTNTEAFF
TRBD1	TRBV5-6	TRBJ1-6	few	TGTGCCAGCAGCTTGGCCCTGGACAGGGAGGGGACACCCCTCCACTTT	CASSLALDREGTPLHF
.	TRBV19	TRBJ1-5	.	TGTGCCAGTCTTTCGTCGGTAAAAGGGCAGCCCCAGCATTTT	CASLSSVKGQPQHF
TRBD2	TRBV19	TRBJ2-7	.	TGTGCCAGCGGGGGGACTAGCGGACTTCGCGAGCAGTACTTC	CASGGTSGLREQYF
TRBD2	TRBV30	TRBJ2-7	.	TGTGCCTGGAGTACGGGGGGCGAGCAGTACTTC	CAWSTGGEQYF
.	TRBV11-2	TRBJ2-7	.	TGTGCCAGCAGCTTAGATGGACCGGAGGGAGAGCAGTACTTC	CASSLDGPEGEQYF
TRBD2	TRBV2	TRBJ2-3	.	TGTGCCAGCAGTCGACCCCGGGGGGCAGATACGCAGTATTTT	CASSRPRGADTQYF
.	TRBV19	TRBJ1-1	.	TGTGCCACCGTACTTCATGAGGGCATCACTGAAGCTTTCTTT	CATVLHEGITEAFF
TRBD1	TRBV5-1	TRBJ1-1	.	TGCGCCAGCAGACAGGGGTTGAACACTGAAGCTTTCTTT	CASRQGLNTEAFF
TRBD1	TRBV5-4	TRBJ1-2	.	TGTGCCAGCAGCATCTCCCGGGACAGGGACACTGGCTACACCTTC	CASSISRDRDTGYTF
.	TRBV18	TRBJ2-1	.	TGTGCCAGCTCACCGCGGGCGCCAGACATCTCCAATGAGCAGTTCTTC	CASSPRAPDISNEQFF
.	TRBV10-1	TRBJ2-7	.	TGCGCCAGCAGTGAGTCGATGGGACCTAACGTCTACGAGCAGTACTTC	CASSESMGPNVYEQYF
TRBD1	TRBV6-5	TRBJ2-1	.	TGTGCCAGCAGTAACTTACAGGGGGCCTACAATGAGCAGTTCTTC	CASSNLQGAYNEQFF
TRBD2	TRBV4-3	TRBJ2-7	.	TGCGCCAGCAGCCAAGATCCCCCCAGCGGGGGGGCTTCTCCCTACGAGCAGTACTTC	CASSQDPPSGGASPYEQYF
.	TRBV5-8	TRBJ2-1	.	TGTGCCAGCAGCTTGGCCATCAGGGAGCAGTTCTTC	CASSLAIREQFF
.	TRBV18	TRBJ2-5	once	TGTGCCAGCTCACCACTGCAGGAGGAGACCCAGTACTTC	CASSPLQEETQYF
.	TRBV14	TRBJ1-6	.	TGTGCCAGCAGCCAAGAGTATGGGACGGCTTCACCCCTCCACTTT	CASSQEYGTASPLHF
TRBD1	TRBV7-2	TRBJ2-7	.	TGTGCCAGCAGCTGGGTGACAGGGGACTACGAGCAGTACTTC	CASSWVTGDYEQYF
.	TRBV7-9	TRBJ1-1	.	TGTGCCAGCAGCTTAGAAGCCAGGGCCACTGAAGCTTTCTTT	CASSLEARATEAFF
.	TRBV11-2	TRBJ1-2	once	TGTGCCAGCAGCTTAGAAGGGGAAGGCTACACCTTC	CASSLEGEGYTF
TRBD2	TRBV18	TRBJ2-7	few	TGTGCCAGCTCACCTCCGGGACTAGCGAATTACGAGCAGTACTTC	CASSPPGLANYEQYF
TRBD2	TRBV11-3	TRBJ2-3	.	TGTGCCAGCAGCTTAGATCGTAAGTGCGGGGGGATCACGAATACGCAGTATTTT	CASSLDRKCGGITNTQYF
.	TRBV30	TRBJ1-1	.	TGTGCCTGGAGTGTAGGGGGGGGCTCGGTCACTGAAGCTTTCTTT	CAWSVGGGSVTEAFF
.	TRBV4-3	TRBJ1-6	.	TGCGCCAGCAGGATTGTGGCCGCCGGGAATTCACCCCTCCACTTT	CASRIVAAGNSPLHF
.	TRBV12-5	TRBJ1-6	once	TGTGCTAGTGGCCGGGACATATATAATTCACCCCTCCACTTT	CASGRDIYNSPLHF
.	TRBV6-5	TRBJ1-1	.	TGTGCCAGCAGTTACGGTGACAGGACAAACACTGAAGCTTTCTTT	CASSYGDRTNTEAFF
TRBD1	TRBV7-8	TRBJ1-2	.	TGTGCCAGCAGCTTAGAGGTGGGACAGGTCTATGGCTACACCTTC	CASSLEVGQVYGYTF
.	TRBV4-1	TRBJ2-7	.	TGCGCCAGCAGCTCGCAACAGGGACAAAGCTCCTACGAGCAGTACTTC	CASSSQQGQSSYEQYF
.	TRBV9	TRBJ1-3	.	TGTGCCAGCAGCGTAGAGGAGGGCTACACCATATATTTT	CASSVEEGYTIYF
.	TRBV6-5	TRBJ1-6	.	TGTGCCAGCACCTCCTCCGGGACAATAAGTTCACCCCTCCACTTT	CASTSSGTISSPLHF
.	TRBV11-2	TRBJ2-4	.	TGTGCCAGCAGCTTAGATCGTCCCAAAAACATTCAGTACTTC	CASSLDRPKNIQYF
.	TRBV30	TRBJ2-7	.	TGTGCCTGGACCCGCGATTGGCCAGGCCCCTACGAGCAGTACTTC	CAWTRDWPGPYEQYF
.	TRBV19	TRBJ1-1	.	TGTGCCAGTAGTATTTTGGTGAACACTGAAGCTTTCTTT	CASSILVNTEAFF
.	TRBV19	TRBJ1-5	.	TGTGCCAGTAGTCAGGGGCGCAATCAGCCCCAGCATTTT	CASSQGRNQPQHF
.	TRBV2	TRBJ1-1	.	TGTGCCAGCAATATTGGGGCGAACACTGAAGCTTTCTTT	CASNIGANTEAFF
.	TRBV5-2	TRBJ1-2	.	TGTGCCAGCAAAGTACGAAAGACCTATGGCTACACCTTC	CASKVRKTYGYTF
.	TRBV18	TRBJ2-5	.	TGTGCCAGCTCGCCTAGGACTGTAGAGACCCAGTACTTC	CASSPRTVETQYF
.	TRBV7-2	TRBJ2-2	.	TGTGCCAGCAGCCCCTCTCGTATCGGGGCGGCGAACACCGGGGAGCTGTTTTTT	CASSPSRIGAANTGELFF
TRBD2	TRBV5-4	TRBJ2-1	.	TGTGCCAGCAGCTTACAAGGACTAGCGGCGAATGAGCAGTTCTTC	CASSLQGLAANEQFF
.	TRBV13	TRBJ2-7	.	TGTGCCAGCAGCCCGGCCTACGAGCAGTACTTC	CASSPAYEQYF
.	TRBV19	TRBJ1-2	medium-sized	TGTGCCAGTAATCAGGCCGGATTAAACTATGGCTACACCTTC	CASNQAGLNYGYTF
TRBD2	TRBV27	TRBJ2-3	.	TGTGCCAGCAGTTTCCAACTAGCGGGGAGGGCAGATACGCAGTATTTT	CASSFQLAGRADTQYF
.	TRBV16	TRBJ1-1	.	TGTGCCAGCAGCCGGTCTTTTGAAGCTTTCTTT	CASSRSFEAFF
TRBD1	TRBV5-5	TRBJ2-7	.	TGTGCCAGCAGCTCACGGGACAGGGGTCCATCCCACGAGCAGTACTTC	CASSSRDRGPSHEQYF